The sequence of this T cell receptor beta chain was determined in a study of control samples from healthy donors and cancer patients. Here immunoSEQ multiplex PCR was the method, and the copy in TCRdb shows in-frame clones only, minus some. This sample has 100,000 to 150,000 clones; 89% occur once, and the top ten carry about 7.6%. The CDR3 runs 16 residues. Sequencing input: PBMCs. The chain recombines TRBV1 with TRBJ2-1; TRBD2, the table's D call, lacks a check against the DNA. TRBV1 corresponds to a pseudogene. This TCR derives from a man between 50 and 59 years old with head and neck cancer. CDR3 sequence reads: CTSSHRGGPSYNEQFF. CDR3 DNA: TGCACCAGCAGCCACCGCGGGGGCCCTTCCTACAATGAGCAGTTCTTC.